This entry lists 21 T cell receptor beta chains sequenced from one sample in a study of T cell repertoires in cytomegalovirus infection. TCRdb fed the reads into MiXCR, producing one record per CDR3 protein. Of some 700,000 distinct CDR3 sequences in the sample, about 40% are singletons; the top ten hold around 2.8%. Sequenced sample: PBMCs. The receptor source for this set is a human donor in good health (CMV status not recorded). Some clones in this sample may be carry-over from other donors' samples.

In regard to this clonotype: Relative to the germline gene, one junction end is altered; a read error may explain this. The chain combines TRBV7-8 with TRBJ2-5, with 9 bases fitting TRBD1. Germline CDR1 SGHVS, CDR2 FQNEAQ. The length of the CDR3 is 15 residues. Here the CDR3 reads CASSLGTGTAETTFF. CDR3 sequence (DNA): TGTGCCAGCAGCCTTGGGACAGGGACAGCAGAGACCACGTTCTTC.

The chain recombines TRBV27 with TRBJ2-7, with 7 nucleotides matching TRBD1. The V and J ends lost 6 bases and 3 bases, in that order; junction bases with no gene match: 5. Per germline, CDR1 MNHEY and CDR2 SMNVEV (reference sequence). The CDR3 has 13 amino acids. The CDR3 loop reads CASRPGQLYEQYF. The CDR3 DNA is TGTGCCAGCAGACCGGGACAGCTCTACGAGCAGTACTTC.

This clonotype was counted a few times. V gene TRBV2 combines with J gene TRBJ1-1, with 12 bases lining up with TRBD1. The V gene's germline CDR1 is SNHLY and CDR2 FYNNEI. This CDR3 is built from 19 residues. The ends lost 2 bases at V and 5 bases at J; junction bases unmatched: 15. The CDR3 protein is CASSERGQGARWGWTEAFF. CDR3 bases: TGTGCCAGCAGTGAAAGGGGACAGGGGGCCCGTTGGGGGTGGACTGAAGCTTTCTTT.

V usage is TRBV19 and J usage is TRBJ1-2; possible D gene TRBD1, 5 bases. V was trimmed by 7 bases and J by 4 bases, leaving 10 bases between them. CDR3 length: 12 amino acids. Germline V CDR1 and CDR2: LNHDA, SQIVND (reference sequence). In DNA form, the CDR3 reads TGTGCCAGTACCAGTGGGACCTATGGCTACACCTTC. Amino acids: CASTSGTYGYTF.

This clonotype was seen a single time. The CDR3 region has the DNA TGTGCCAGCAACGCAACCCTCGGAGCAGGGGAAACGGTAGCTTTCTTT. Translated, it gives CASNATLGAGETVAFF. This sequence joins TRBV25-1 and TRBJ1-1; the D gene is possibly TRBD1 (6 bases). Trimming shortened V by 7 bases and J by 10 bases, and 28 bases separated the two germline ends. The V gene's germline CDR1 is MGHDK and CDR2 SYGVNS. The CDR3 contains 16 residues.

This clonotype was seen only a few times. The chain is built from TRBV24-1 and TRBJ2-3; TRBD2 matches at 9 bases. The CDR3 runs to 16 residues. Germline-derived CDR1 and CDR2 are KGHDR and SFDVKD. V lost 3 bases, J lost 4 bases, and 7 bases stayed unmatched. CDR3 sequence: CATSDLVAGDADTQYF. CDR3 coding DNA: TGTGCCACCAGTGATCTTGTAGCGGGAGACGCAGATACGCAGTATTTT.

V gene TRBV2 combines with J gene TRBJ2-1; D not certain. The V end lost 10 bases, the J end lost 2 bases, and 15 bases lay between the germline ends. CDR1 SNHLY and CDR2 FYNNEI come from the germline V gene. The CDR3 is 14 amino acids. DNA of the CDR3: TGTGCCATTCCTAGGTCAAGCGCCTACAATGAGCAGTTCTTC. Protein: CAIPRSSAYNEQFF.

This clonotype was seen repeatedly, ten times or more. The CDR3 DNA is TGTGCCAGCAGCTTAAGTTCATTCGGGCGGCCCCAGCATTTT. It translates to CASSLSSFGRPQHF. J is TRBJ1-5 and V is TRBV11-2; D is unresolved. From germline, CDR1 is SGHAT and CDR2 FQNNGV. V was clipped by 2 bases and J by 9 bases, with 14 bases between them. This CDR3 region has 14 residues.

This chain joins TRBV18 and TRBJ2-5; tentative D call: TRBD2 (6 bases). Trimming pared 8 bases from V and 1 base from J, leaving 20 bases between. The germline CDR1 and CDR2 sequences are KGHSH and LQKENI. This CDR3 is 16 amino acids long. The CDR3 loop is CASKSSGLRGQETQYF. CDR3 in DNA: TGTGCCAGCAAAAGTTCAGGGCTGCGGGGCCAAGAGACCCAGTACTTC.

Points on this clonotype: The missing conserved phenylalanine or tryptophan at the end of this CDR3 makes a read error likely. J is TRBJ2-2 and V is TRBV20-1; no clear D. V lost 1 base, J lost 3 bases, and 12 bases lay in between. The CDR3 has 15 residues. CDR1 is DFQATT, CDR2 SNEGSKA, per germline (reference sequence). The CDR3 here is CSARAYDLYTGELFL. CDR3 sequence (DNA): TGCAGTGCTAGAGCCTACGACTTGTACACCGGGGAGCTGTTTTTG.

In its sample, this clonotype was seen many times. The gene calls are TRBV7-2 and TRBJ2-1, with 14 bases fitting TRBD2. The CDR3 extends over 15 amino acids. Germline values: CDR1 SGHTA, CDR2 FQGNSA. The J segment lost 10 bases and the V segment lost 3 bases, leaving 5 bases of the junction unmatched. This CDR3 reads CASSLGLAGVGEQFF. CDR3 in DNA: TGTGCCAGCAGCTTGGGACTAGCGGGAGTGGGGGAGCAGTTCTTC. Combining the CDR3 with reference TRBV7-2 and TRBJ2-1 gives the whole variable domain GAGVSQSPSNKVTEKGKDVELRCDPISGHTALYWYRQSLGQGLEFLIYFQGNSAPDKSGLPSDRFSAERTGGSVSTLTIQRTQQEDSAVYLCASSLGLAGVGEQFFGPGTRLTVL.

This sequence joins TRBV7-9 and TRBJ1-1; D unclear. From germline, CDR1 is SEHNR and CDR2 FQNEAQ (reference sequence). V lost 4 bases, J lost 9 bases, and 12 bases lay in between. This CDR3 has 12 amino acids. The chain's CDR3 is CASSWASQKAFF. CDR3 in DNA: TGTGCCAGCAGCTGGGCCAGCCAGAAAGCTTTCTTT.

The J gene is TRBJ2-2, the V gene TRBV19, with D perhaps assigned TRBD1 or TRBD2 (5 bases each). Germline values: CDR1 LNHDA, CDR2 SQIVND (reference sequence). CDR3 length: 15 amino acids. The V end was cut by 6 bases, the J end by 1 base, with 12 bases between. The CDR3 DNA reads as TGTGCCAGTAGAAGGGACGAATTGAACACCGGGGAGCTGTTTTTT. It translates to CASRRDELNTGELFF.

The CDR3 reads CASSQAYGGLALPYNEQFF. The CDR3 nucleotides read TGTGCCAGCAGCCAAGCTTATGGGGGACTAGCGCTCCCCTACAATGAGCAGTTCTTC. The chain recombines TRBV14 with TRBJ2-1; the match to TRBD2 covers 10 bases. J lost 2 bases, V lost 1 base, and 11 bases had no gene match. The V gene's germline CDR1 is SGHDN and CDR2 FVKESK. The CDR3 extends over 19 amino acids.

The chain couples TRBV3-1 to TRBJ1-1; no definite D call. The V gene lost 1 base and the J gene lost 9 bases, with 21 bases spanning the gap. The CDR3 is 16 amino acids. CDR1 is LGHDT, CDR2 YNNKEL, per germline (reference sequence). The DNA of the CDR3 is TGTGCCAGCAGCCAAGGACTTGGGAAGCTTTTCCCTCAAGCTTTCTTT. It is translated as CASSQGLGKLFPQAFF.

This clonotype was observed a handful of times. The J gene is TRBJ2-3, the V gene TRBV10-3; the D gene is possibly TRBD2 (6 bases). The CDR3 runs to 17 residues. The V end was cut by 2 bases, the J end by 4 bases, with 19 bases between. Germline V CDR1 and CDR2: ENHRY, SYGVKD. The CDR3 bases are TGTGCCATCAGTGAGCCCGCCGGGTCCCCGGGGGCAGATACGCAGTATTTT. It is translated as CAISEPAGSPGADTQYF.

The CDR3 DNA sequence: TGTGCCAGCAGCGTAGATGGGTGGACTGAAGCTTTCTTT. Protein: CASSVDGWTEAFF. This chain connects TRBV9 to TRBJ1-1; the D is unclear. Germline V gives CDR1 SGDLS, CDR2 YYNGEE. Trimming shortened V by 0 bases and J by 5 bases, and 8 bases separated the two germline ends. There are 13 residues in the CDR3. The whole variable domain, filled in from reference TRBV9 and TRBJ1-1, reads DSGVTQTPKHLITATGQRVTLRCSPRSGDLSVYWYQQSLDQGLQFLIQYYNGEERAKGNILERFSAQQFPDLHSELNLSSLELGDSALYFCASSVDGWTEAFFGQGTRLTVV.

CDR3 nucleotides: TGTGCCAGCAGTTTCCAACGTGCGGAGGGCTACACCTTC. Translated, it gives CASSFQRAEGYTF. This chain uses TRBV28 with TRBJ1-2, with no clear D. The CDR3 extends over 13 amino acids. Trimming pared 3 bases from V and 8 bases from J, leaving 13 bases between. From germline, CDR1 is MDHEN and CDR2 SYDVKM.

The chain has TRBV28 and TRBJ2-3; no definite D call. The CDR3 spans 14 residues. Trimming cost V 8 bases and J 4 bases, with 16 bases left between them. CDR1 MDHEN and CDR2 SYDVKM come from the germline V gene. The CDR3 protein is CASPPPGSADTQYF. The DNA for the CDR3 is TGTGCCAGCCCCCCCCCAGGAAGCGCAGATACGCAGTATTTT.

This clonotype was counted many times. The rearrangement joins TRBV7-8 to TRBJ2-3; TRBD1 matches at 7 bases. Germline CDR1 is SGHVS and CDR2 is FQNEAQ. The junction had 7 bases not matched to a gene; V was cut back by 6 bases and J by 4 bases. CDR3 length: 14 amino acids. CDR3 amino acids: CASSYRQGADTQYF. The CDR3 nucleotides read TGTGCCAGCAGTTATAGACAGGGAGCAGATACGCAGTATTTT.

This rearrangement joins TRBV6-5 to TRBJ2-7; 7 bases align to TRBD2. Losses at the gene ends were 6 bases for V and 0 bases for J; bases not matched to a gene: 8. The germline gives CDR1 MNHEY, CDR2 SVGAGI. This CDR3 has 15 amino acids. The CDR3 DNA sequence: TGTGCCAGCAGAGCGGGGACGGAGAGCTCCTACGAGCAGTACTTC. It encodes CASRAGTESSYEQYF.